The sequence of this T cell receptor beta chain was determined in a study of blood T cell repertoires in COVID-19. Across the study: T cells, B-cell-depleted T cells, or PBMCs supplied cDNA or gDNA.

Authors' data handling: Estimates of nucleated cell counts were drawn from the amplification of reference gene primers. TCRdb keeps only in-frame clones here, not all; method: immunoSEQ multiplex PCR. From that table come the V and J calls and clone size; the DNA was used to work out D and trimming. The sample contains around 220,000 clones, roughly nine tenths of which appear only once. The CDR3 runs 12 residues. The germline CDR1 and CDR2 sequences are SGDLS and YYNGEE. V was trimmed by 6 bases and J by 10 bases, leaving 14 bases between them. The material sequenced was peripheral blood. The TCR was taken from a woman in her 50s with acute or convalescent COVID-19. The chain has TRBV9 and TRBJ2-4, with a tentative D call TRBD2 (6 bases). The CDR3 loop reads CASIRLGPIQYF. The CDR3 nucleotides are TGTGCCAGCATCAGACTAGGCCCAATTCAGTACTTC.